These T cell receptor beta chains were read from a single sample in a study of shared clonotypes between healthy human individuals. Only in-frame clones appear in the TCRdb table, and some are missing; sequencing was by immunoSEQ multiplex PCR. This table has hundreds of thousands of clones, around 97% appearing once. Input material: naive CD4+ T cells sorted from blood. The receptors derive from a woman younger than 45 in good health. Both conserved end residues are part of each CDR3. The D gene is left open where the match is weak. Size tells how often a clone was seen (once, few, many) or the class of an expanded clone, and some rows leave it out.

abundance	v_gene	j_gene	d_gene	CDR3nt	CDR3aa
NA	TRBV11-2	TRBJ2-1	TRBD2	TGTGCCAGCAGCTTAAGGCGGGAGGGCCTCGATGAGCAGTTCTTC	CASSLRREGLDEQFF
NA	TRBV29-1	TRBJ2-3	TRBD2	TGCAGCGTTGAAGAGTCGCGGGAGGTGACCACAGATACGCAGTATTTT	CSVEESREVTTDTQYF
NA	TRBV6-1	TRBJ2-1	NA	TGTGCCAGCAGTGAATACCCTAGCATACGATCCTACAATGAGCAGTTCTTC	CASSEYPSIRSYNEQFF
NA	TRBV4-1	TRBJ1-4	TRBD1	TGCGCCAGCAGCCAAGATCGGGGGACAGGGGTGGAAAAACTGTTTTTT	CASSQDRGTGVEKLFF
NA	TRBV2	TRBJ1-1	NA	TGTGCCAGCCGGGTGGCCACTGAAGCTTTCTTT	CASRVATEAFF
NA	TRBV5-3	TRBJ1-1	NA	TGTGCCAGCCCCCTAGGGGGGAACACTGAAGCTTTCTTT	CASPLGGNTEAFF
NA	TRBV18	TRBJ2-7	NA	TGTGCCAGCTCACCAGACGTTCCCTACGAGCAGTACTTC	CASSPDVPYEQYF
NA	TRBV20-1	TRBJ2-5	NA	TGCAGTGCTAGGGACGAGACCCAGTACTTC	CSARDETQYF
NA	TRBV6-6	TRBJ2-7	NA	TGTGCCAGCAGGCCTTCGGGGACGTCGAGCTCCTACGAGCAGTACTTC	CASRPSGTSSSYEQYF
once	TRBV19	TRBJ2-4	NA	TGTGCCAGTAGTATAGGACCCCTGGGGAAGGGGGCCAAAAACATTCAGTACTTC	CASSIGPLGKGAKNIQYF
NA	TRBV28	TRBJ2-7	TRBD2	TGTGCCAGCAGTTTATTCAGCCGGGGGGGCCCCCGCGAGCAGTACTTC	CASSLFSRGGPREQYF